This T cell receptor (beta chain) was profiled in a study of early T cells in non-severe SARS-CoV-2 infection. For the study at large: The chains were unpaired, and the sequenced material was bulk RNA from unsorted whole blood.

Ten or more counts support this clonotype. TCRdb redid the calling of the 5' RACE reads with MiXCR, one entry per CDR3 protein. The repertoire consists of roughly 63,000 distinct CDR3 sequences, with over 10% occurring once and the leading ten covering around 5.1%. V was pared by 4 bases and J by 6 bases, with 7 bases of the junction left unmatched. CDR1 PRHDT and CDR2 FYEKMQ come from the germline V gene (reference sequence). This CDR3 has 15 residues. The V and J genes are TRBV13 and TRBJ1-5; 9 positions agree with TRBD1. Sequenced: whole blood. This receptor was obtained from an adult who was a healthcare worker with PCR-confirmed SARS-CoV-2 infection or an uninfected control (not recorded which). DNA for the CDR3: TGTGCCAGCAGCTCCCGCACAGGGGGCGGTCAGCCCCAGCATTTT. Translation: CASSSRTGGGQPQHF.